This entry lists 2 T cell receptor beta chains sequenced from one sample in a study of cytomegalovirus exposure and HLA in healthy donors. PCR amplification relied on 60 Vbeta primers (plus 13 Jbeta primers). Libraries were prepared by immunoSEQ multiplex PCR; TCRdb keeps only in-frame clonotypes and omits some of them. This table holds about 200,000 clones, 82% found once. Sequenced input: PBMCs. These receptors were collected from a woman in her forties in good health and CMV-seronegative.

A few counts support this clone. The CDR3 spells CASSQRVGYEQYF. The CDR3 DNA reads TGTGCCAGTAGTCAGCGGGTGGGCTACGAGCAGTACTTC. V is TRBV19 and J is TRBJ2-7; a weak D match, TRBD2 (6 bases). Looked up from germline, CDR1 is LNHDA and CDR2 is SQIVND (reference sequence). V was cut by 5 bases and J by 3 bases, with 11 bases left in between. The CDR3 contains 13 residues.

The chain couples TRBV10-1 to TRBJ2-7; 12 nucleotides align to TRBD1. CDR3 length: 15 amino acids. Germline trimming cut 2 bases from V and 5 bases from J; bases unmatched to any gene: 4. Germline assignment: CDR1 WNHNN and CDR2 SYGVQD (reference sequence). As DNA, the CDR3 is TGCGCCAGCAGTGAGACCGGGACAGGGGGCCACGAGCAGTACTTC. Its protein is CASSETGTGGHEQYF.